The rows below give T cell receptor beta chains drawn from one sample of a study of regulatory T cells in long-lasting Graves disease. One entry per CDR3 protein, called by TCRdb with MiXCR from the multiplex PCR reads. Of roughly 400,000 distinct CDR3 sequences listed, 16% are singletons. The same data also went into a second study, on T cells in Graves' hyperthyroidism and ophthalmopathy.

The material was peripheral blood mononuclear cells (PBMCs), obtained at new diagnosis, from a patient treated with antithyroid drugs. The receptor source for this set is a woman between 18 and 30 years old with Graves disease. Each CDR3 is given with its conserved first and last residue. A D gene is named only where the DNA matches it firmly. Clone size appears in some rows only: once, few, many, or a class for an expanded clone.

clone_size: few; v_call: TRBV9; d_call: -; j_call: TRBJ1-1; cdr3_nt: TGTGCCAGCAATATGGCCCCGGGCACTGAAGCTTTCTTT; cdr3_aa: CASNMAPGTEAFF
clone_size: many; v_call: TRBV18; d_call: -; j_call: TRBJ2-1; cdr3_nt: TGTGCCAGCTCACCAAAGGGTCGGCGGGACAATGAGCAGTTCTTC; cdr3_aa: CASSPKGRRDNEQFF
clone_size: many; v_call: TRBV29-1; d_call: -; j_call: TRBJ2-3; cdr3_nt: TGCAGCGTTGCTGGACCCTCAGGAACCGGTACGCAGTATTTT; cdr3_aa: CSVAGPSGTGTQYF
clone_size: many; v_call: TRBV6-9; d_call: -; j_call: TRBJ2-7; cdr3_nt: TGTGCCAGCAGTTACTCTGAGGGATCCTACGAGCAGTACTTC; cdr3_aa: CASSYSEGSYEQYF
clone_size: -; v_call: TRBV5-1; d_call: -; j_call: TRBJ2-7; cdr3_nt: TGCGCCAGCAGCTTTGACAGTTACTACGAGCAGTACTTC; cdr3_aa: CASSFDSYYEQYF
clone_size: many; v_call: TRBV7-9; d_call: TRBD1; j_call: TRBJ1-2; cdr3_nt: TGTGCCAGCAGACCCGGGCGGGGACAGGTACTCTATGGCTACACCTTC; cdr3_aa: CASRPGRGQVLYGYTF
clone_size: -; v_call: TRBV30; d_call: -; j_call: TRBJ2-7; cdr3_nt: TGTGCCTGGAGCCCGACAGGCATCGAGCAGTACTTC; cdr3_aa: CAWSPTGIEQYF
clone_size: -; v_call: TRBV6-1; d_call: TRBD2; j_call: TRBJ2-6; cdr3_nt: TGTGCCAGCAGTACTAGCGTTGGGGCCAACGTCCTGACTTTC; cdr3_aa: CASSTSVGANVLTF
clone_size: few; v_call: TRBV19; d_call: -; j_call: TRBJ1-1; cdr3_nt: TGTGCCAGTAGTGCAGGGGTTAGGACTGAAGCTTTCTTT; cdr3_aa: CASSAGVRTEAFF
clone_size: many; v_call: TRBV11-3; d_call: -; j_call: TRBJ2-7; cdr3_nt: TGTGCCAGCAGTACGAATCGGGATCACGAGCAGTACTTC; cdr3_aa: CASSTNRDHEQYF
clone_size: many; v_call: TRBV7-3; d_call: TRBD2; j_call: TRBJ2-4; cdr3_nt: TGCGCCAGCAGCTTGGGACTAGCGAACATTCAGTACTTC; cdr3_aa: CASSLGLANIQYF
clone_size: many; v_call: TRBV7-2; d_call: -; j_call: TRBJ1-1; cdr3_nt: TGTGCCAGCAGCTTAGTGTTACGGAGGCGAGCTTTCTTT; cdr3_aa: CASSLVLRRRAFF
clone_size: many; v_call: TRBV11-3; d_call: -; j_call: TRBJ2-1; cdr3_nt: TGTGCCAGCAGCTTAGATTGGGGGACTCGAGCTATTGAGCAGTTCTTC; cdr3_aa: CASSLDWGTRAIEQFF
clone_size: few; v_call: TRBV30; d_call: -; j_call: TRBJ2-7; cdr3_nt: TGTGCCTGGATCCCTGTGGGTTCCTACGAGCAGTACTTC; cdr3_aa: CAWIPVGSYEQYF
clone_size: many; v_call: TRBV12-3/TRBV12-4; d_call: -; j_call: TRBJ2-3; cdr3_nt: TGTGCCAGCAGCCACCTCGGGAGCACAGATACGCAGTATTTT; cdr3_aa: CASSHLGSTDTQYF
clone_size: -; v_call: TRBV9; d_call: TRBD2; j_call: TRBJ2-7; cdr3_nt: TGTGCCAGCAGCCTTAGGACTAGCTCCGAGCAGTACTTC; cdr3_aa: CASSLRTSSEQYF
clone_size: -; v_call: TRBV14; d_call: -; j_call: TRBJ2-1; cdr3_nt: TGTGCCAGCAGCGTGTTACCTAATTACAATGAGCAGTTCTTC; cdr3_aa: CASSVLPNYNEQFF